A single sample gave rise to the 26 T cell receptor beta chains below, sequenced in a study of T cell responses to AZD1222 COVID-19 vaccine. Measured with immunoSEQ multiplex PCR; TCRdb has only the in-frame clones, and not every one. The sample contains about 140,000 clones, approximately 93% of which appear only once. The sequencing used peripheral blood, collected after recovery from COVID-19. These receptors all stem from an adult who had recovered from COVID-19.

The chain links TRBV5-1 to TRBJ2-7; D uncertain. The CDR3 totals 14 residues. V was cut by 0 bases and J by 2 bases, with 9 bases left in between. CDR1 SGHRS and CDR2 YFSETQ come from the germline V gene. CDR3: CASSLGPPAYEQYF. Here the CDR3 DNA reads TGCGCCAGCAGCTTGGGCCCCCCGGCCTACGAGCAGTACTTC.

V is TRBV4-1 and J is TRBJ1-4; 10 bases fit TRBD1. Trimming removed 5 bases from V and 0 bases from J; junction bases left unmatched: 12. This CDR3 comprises 19 residues. The germline CDR1 and CDR2 sequences are MGHRA and YSYEKL. CDR3 nucleotides: TGCGCCAGCAGCTTACCCGGGACAGGGGAAAGTACAACTAATGAAAAACTGTTTTTT. This codes for CASSLPGTGESTTNEKLFF.

This clone showed up just once. The J gene is TRBJ2-3, the V gene TRBV5-1, with D possibly being TRBD1 (5 bases). This CDR3 comprises 16 residues. The V gene's germline CDR1 is SGHRS and CDR2 YFSETQ. V was clipped by 2 bases and J by 1 base, with 14 bases between them. The CDR3 is CASSFREVVGTDTQYF. The CDR3 DNA sequence: TGCGCCAGCAGCTTCAGGGAAGTTGTAGGCACAGATACGCAGTATTTT.

The chain recombines TRBV30 with TRBJ2-7, with no clear D. Between the trimmed V and J ends, which lost 3 bases and 2 bases, there was a span of 11 bases. The CDR3 runs 13 residues. The germline V gene encodes CDR1 GTSNPN and CDR2 SVGIG (reference sequence). The CDR3 loop is CAWRTALAYEQYF. The CDR3 DNA reads as TGTGCCTGGAGAACAGCCCTCGCCTACGAGCAGTACTTC. The variable domain in full, with the rest retrieved from reference TRBV30 and TRBJ2-7, is SQTIHQWPATLVQPVGSPLSLECTVEGTSNPNLYWYRQAAGRGLQLLFYSVGIGQISSEVPQNLSASRPQDRQFILSSKKLLLSDSGFYLCAWRTALAYEQYFGPGTRLTVT.

The chain has TRBV5-6 and TRBJ1-4; D is perhaps TRBD1 (5 bases). With 5 bases removed from V and 12 bases from J, the gap between germline ends came to 14 bases. This CDR3 is built from 12 residues. Germline CDR1 reads SGHDT; CDR2 reads YYEEEE. CDR3 protein: CASRAEGRELFF. CDR3 nucleotide sequence: TGTGCCAGCAGAGCCGAGGGGAGGGAACTGTTTTTT.

The count of this clone is one. The chain uses TRBV7-9 and TRBJ2-7, with no clear D. From germline, CDR1 is SEHNR and CDR2 FQNEAQ (reference sequence). V gave up 8 bases and J gave up 0 bases, with 14 bases separating them. The CDR3 loop spans 14 amino acids. The CDR3 sequence is CASGLLGSSYEQYF. CDR3 DNA sequence: TGTGCCAGCGGGTTGCTTGGAAGCTCCTACGAGCAGTACTTC. Full variable domain (rest looked up from reference TRBV7-9 and TRBJ2-7): DTGVSQNPRHKITKRGQNVTFRCDPISEHNRLYWYRQTLGQGPEFLTYFQNEAQLEKSRLLSDRFSAERPKGSFSTLEIQRTEQGDSAMYLCASGLLGSSYEQYFGPGTRLTVT.

V usage is TRBV18 and J usage is TRBJ2-3; no clear D gene. Germline V CDR1 and CDR2: KGHSH, LQKENI. This CDR3 is 15 amino acids long. The V end lost 5 bases, the J end lost 0 bases, and 12 bases lay between the germline ends. The CDR3 region is CASSTQKTSTDTQYF. The CDR3 bases are TGTGCCAGCTCAACACAGAAAACTAGCACAGATACGCAGTATTTT.

This rearrangement joins TRBV9 to TRBJ1-4; D is unresolved. V dropped 4 bases and J dropped 0 bases, with 10 bases sitting between them. The CDR3 sequence is 15 residues long. Germline V CDR1 and CDR2: SGDLS, YYNGEE. CDR3 region: CASSTRGATNEKLFF. In DNA, the CDR3 is TGTGCCAGCAGCACCCGAGGCGCAACTAATGAAAAACTGTTTTTT.

The rearrangement joins TRBV27 to TRBJ2-7, with a tentative D call TRBD2 (6 bases). The CDR3 length is 12 residues. V was cut by 4 bases and J by 3 bases, with 7 bases left in between. Looked up from germline, CDR1 is MNHEY and CDR2 is SMNVEV (reference sequence). The CDR3 is CASSSGLYEQYF. The CDR3 DNA is TGTGCCAGCAGTTCGGGACTCTACGAGCAGTACTTC.

The chain recombines TRBV7-3 with TRBJ2-1, with D unresolved. Looked up from germline, CDR1 is SGHTA and CDR2 is FQGTGA. The CDR3 sequence is 12 residues long. V lost 6 bases and J lost 7, with 10 bases in between. The CDR3 DNA is TGTGCCAGCAGGGCAGGCGGAAATGAGCAGTTCTTC. Its translation: CASRAGGNEQFF. The whole variable domain, filled in from reference TRBV7-3 and TRBJ2-1, reads GAGVSQTPSNKVTEKGKYVELRCDPISGHTALYWYRQSLGQGPEFLIYFQGTGAADDSGLPNDRFFAVRPEGSVSTLKIQRTERGDSAVYLCASRAGGNEQFFGPGTRLTVL.

This rearrangement joins TRBV12-3 or TRBV12-4 to TRBJ1-1; maybe TRBD1 (5 bases). This CDR3 is 13 amino acids long. V shed 2 bases and J shed 1 base, with 5 bases lying between them. Here the CDR3 reads CASSLQGNTEAFF. The CDR3 DNA follows: TGTGCCAGCAGTTTACAGGGGAACACTGAAGCTTTCTTT.

The V and J genes are TRBV2 and TRBJ2-1, with D possibly matching TRBD2 (5 bases). Trimming took 8 bases from V and 7 from J, leaving 15 bases between them. The CDR3 extends over 13 amino acids. Germline loops: CDR1 SNHLY, CDR2 FYNNEI. CDR3 sequence (DNA): TGTGCCAGCGCTACGGGGAGAGGGAATGAGCAGTTCTTC. Protein sequence: CASATGRGNEQFF. Combining the CDR3 with reference TRBV2 and TRBJ2-1 gives the whole variable domain EPEVTQTPSHQVTQMGQEVILRCVPISNHLYFYWYRQILGQKVEFLVSFYNNEISEKSEIFDDQFSVERPDGSNFTLKIRSTKLEDSAMYFCASATGRGNEQFFGPGTRLTVL.

Comment on this clone: The same CDR3 also results from other DNA sequences found in this sample. This chain joins TRBV3-1 (or the pseudogene TRBV3-2) and TRBJ2-2; tentatively, D is TRBD2 (7 bases). The germline V and J ends were trimmed by 3 bases and 2 bases, with 10 bases remaining between them. The CDR3 is 15 residues long. Germline lookup yields CDR1 LGHDT and CDR2 YNNKEL (reference sequence). The CDR3 is CASSQGGGNTGELFF. The CDR3 DNA reads as TGTGCCAGCAGCCAGGGAGGGGGAAACACCGGGGAGCTGTTTTTT.

V and J are TRBV11-2 and TRBJ2-4; no firm D call. The V gene lost 1 base and the J gene lost 7 bases, with 11 bases spanning the gap. Germline CDR1 and CDR2: SGHAT and FQNNGV. This CDR3 is 14 amino acids long. For the CDR3, the DNA is TGTGCCAGCAGCTTAGCCCAGGAACCGAACATTCAGTACTTC. This gives the protein CASSLAQEPNIQYF.

This sequence joins TRBV19 and TRBJ1-5, with no clear D. The germline V and J ends were trimmed by 1 base and 6 bases, with 13 bases remaining between them. CDR3 length: 15 residues. Germline values: CDR1 LNHDA, CDR2 SQIVND (reference sequence). The CDR3 DNA is TGTGCCAGTAGTATAGGAGGAGGGAACGCTCAGCCCCAGCATTTT. It encodes CASSIGGGNAQPQHF.

The chain uses TRBV24-1 and TRBJ2-3; 12 bases are a match to TRBD2. Trimming at V came to 4 bases and at J to 3 bases, leaving 4 bases not matched to a gene. Germline CDR1 and CDR2: KGHDR and SFDVKD. CDR3 length equals 16 residues. The CDR3 is CATSDPSGRGTDTQYF. CDR3 bases: TGTGCCACCAGTGACCCTAGCGGGAGGGGGACAGATACGCAGTATTTT.

V is TRBV7-2 and J is TRBJ2-1; D gene ambiguous. CDR3 length equals 11 residues. CDR1 SGHTA and CDR2 FQGNSA come from the germline V gene. V shed 3 bases and J shed 8 bases, with 5 bases lying between them. The CDR3 DNA follows: TGTGCCAGCAGCTTGGCTTATGAGCAGTTCTTC. It specifies CASSLAYEQFF.

J is TRBJ2-2 and V is TRBV11-2; possible D gene TRBD1, 6 bases. Germline values: CDR1 SGHAT, CDR2 FQNNGV. The CDR3 has 15 amino acids. V gave up 2 bases and J gave up 5 bases, with 12 bases separating them. CDR3 nucleotides: TGTGCCAGCAGCTTAAGTGGGGGCTATACCGGGGAGCTGTTTTTT. Its translation is CASSLSGGYTGELFF. Full variable domain (remainder filled in from reference TRBV11-2 and TRBJ2-2): EAGVAQSPRYKIIEKRQSVAFWCNPISGHATLYWYQQILGQGPKLLIQFQNNGVVDDSQLPKDRFSAERLKGVDSTLKIQPAKLEDSAVYLCASSLSGGYTGELFFGEGSRLTVL.

The rearrangement uses TRBV6-4 and TRBJ2-1; unclear D gene. CDR3 length: 12 amino acids. V was pared by 2 bases and J by 9 bases, with 8 bases between. Germline values: CDR1 MRHNA, CDR2 SNTAGT. The CDR3 here is CASSDVLGEQFF. The CDR3 bases are TGTGCCAGCAGTGACGTCCTCGGTGAGCAGTTCTTC.

The V gene is TRBV7-3, the J gene TRBJ2-1, with 11 bases aligning to TRBD2. J gave up 6 bases and V 5 bases, and 9 bases lay outside the gene matches. Germline CDR1 SGHTA, CDR2 FQGTGA. This CDR3 has 16 residues. Written as DNA, the CDR3 is TGTGCCAGCAGCAAACAAACTAGCGGGAGTCCCAATGAGCAGTTCTTC. Its protein is CASSKQTSGSPNEQFF.

The chain recombines TRBV4-1 with TRBJ2-7, with unresolved D. Per germline, CDR1 MGHRA and CDR2 YSYEKL. The CDR3 sequence is 15 residues long. The V gene lost 0 bases and the J gene lost 7 bases, with 16 bases spanning the gap. Written as DNA, the CDR3 is TGCGCCAGCAGCCAAGAACGGCAGTCAATCTGGGAGCAGTACTTC. The encoded protein is CASSQERQSIWEQYF.

A single count supports this clone. The V gene is TRBV2, the J gene TRBJ2-6, with D hard to call. Germline CDR1 reads SNHLY; CDR2 reads FYNNEI. Trimming stripped 4 bases from V and 2 bases from J, with 18 bases between. The CDR3 runs 18 residues. The CDR3: CASSGWAGPETGANVLTF. The CDR3 DNA sequence: TGTGCCAGCAGTGGCTGGGCTGGTCCGGAGACTGGGGCCAACGTCCTGACTTTC.

The chain combines TRBV6-5 with TRBJ2-3; D is perhaps TRBD2 (5 bases). The CDR3 runs to 14 residues. From germline, CDR1 is MNHEY and CDR2 SVGAGI. V was clipped by 8 bases and J by 4 bases, with 16 bases between them. CDR3 sequence reads: CASSSSVSADTQYF. As DNA, the CDR3 is TGTGCCAGCTCGAGTAGCGTCTCGGCAGATACGCAGTATTTT.

CDR3 protein: CASSLDPQAGRSYEQYF. The CDR3 bases are TGTGCCAGCAGCTTGGACCCACAGGCGGGGCGGTCCTACGAGCAGTACTTC. The chain joins TRBV5-4 to TRBJ2-7; a weak D match, TRBD2 (6 bases). Germline-derived CDR1 and CDR2 are SGHNT and YYREEE (reference sequence). The CDR3 consists of 17 residues. V lost 0 bases and J 1 base, leaving 17 bases between the germline ends.

The chain joins TRBV5-1 to TRBJ2-7; tentatively, D is TRBD2 (5 bases). The V gene lost 0 bases and the J gene lost 4 bases, with 8 bases spanning the gap. This CDR3 has 13 residues. Looked up from germline, CDR1 is SGHRS and CDR2 is YFSETQ. As DNA, the CDR3 is TGCGCCAGCAGCTTGGGGACTCTTTACGAGCAGTACTTC. This encodes CASSLGTLYEQYF.

This clone was seen a single time. The chain joins TRBV18 to TRBJ2-7; TRBD1 aligns across 7 bases. The germline V gene encodes CDR1 KGHSH and CDR2 LQKENI. V lost 3 bases and J lost 3; bases outside the gene matches: 2. This CDR3 contains 13 residues. Here the CDR3 reads CASSPAGGYEQYF. The CDR3 DNA reads as TGTGCCAGCTCACCGGCAGGGGGCTACGAGCAGTACTTC.